The clone carrying this TCR beta chain was recorded at least ten times. The antigen is undetermined. These data come from a study of T cells in Graves' hyperthyroidism and ophthalmopathy. Stable Graves' hyperthyroidism meant no ophthalmopathy progression within 18 months. The authors obtained PBMCs from 10 ml of fresh peripheral blood. TCR beta CDR3 regions were amplified from RNA transcripts. RT-PCR in the first round (using the HTBI primer set) targeted the TCR CDR3. One entry per CDR3 protein results from TCRdb running MiXCR on the multiplex PCR reads. This sample has roughly 840,000 distinct CDR3 sequences, with 38% found just once. Findings of the study overall: Before onset, by a median of about six months, the model predicted ophthalmopathy.

In germline, CDR1 is SQVTM, CDR2 ANQGSEA. The length of the CDR3 is 14 residues. Trimming took off 2 bases at V and 3 bases at J, with 13 bases between the two ends. J is TRBJ1-2 and V is TRBV29-1; perhaps TRBD1 as D (6 bases). The specimen was blood. The TCR was taken from a man aged 18 to 35 with Graves' hyperthyroidism. The CDR3 here is CSVEQGDNHYGYTF. In DNA, the CDR3 is TGCAGCGTTGAACAAGGGGACAACCACTATGGCTACACCTTC. The full variable domain, rest sourced from reference TRBV29-1 and TRBJ1-2, is SAVISQKPSRDICQRGTSLTIQCQVDSQVTMMFWYRQQPGQSLTLIATANQGSEATYESGFVIDKFPISRPNLTFSTLTVSNMSPEDSSIYLCSVEQGDNHYGYTFGSGTRLTVV.